This T cell receptor beta chain was sequenced in a study of CD8+ T cells in alopecia areata. Extraction and reverse transcription of RNA yielded cDNA as the sequencing template. The assay was immunoSEQ multiplex PCR, and TCRdb's table has in-frame clones only and misses some. Of some 200,000 clones in the sample, 59% were seen once. The TCR originated in a human donor with alopecia areata. The sample was CD4+ T cells sorted from blood, taken at week 0.

CDR3 loop: CASSVGQGALMSPLHF. The DNA for the CDR3 is TGTGCCAGCAGCGTAGGACAGGGTGCCCTTATGTCACCCCTCCACTTT. The V call is TRBV5-8, the J call TRBJ1-6; 8 bases line up with TRBD1. The length of the CDR3 is 16 residues. Per germline, CDR1 SGHTS and CDR2 YDEGEE. V was pared by 4 bases and J by 10 bases, with 13 bases of the junction left unmatched.